This T cell receptor beta chain was sequenced in a study of metastatic and nonmetastatic thyroid tumors. This clone was counted only a few times. Every patient was untreated before thyroid surgery. Germline CDR1 is MNHNY and CDR2 is SVGAGI (reference sequence). V lost 2 bases to trimming and J lost 7 bases, with 15 bases between them. CDR3 length: 16 residues. MiXCR re-clonotyped the PCR reads for TCRdb. In the table there are about 40,000 clones, roughly 12% of which are singletons. This clonotype originated in a female donor with papillary thyroid cancer or a benign thyroid nodule (not recorded which). Some clones in this sample may be carry-over from other donors' samples. The rearrangement links TRBV6-6 to TRBJ1-6; the D gene is possibly TRBD1 (5 bases). Specimen: blood. CDR3: CASSYGAAGGNSPLHF. CDR3 bases: TGTGCCAGCAGTTACGGGGCAGCCGGAGGGAATTCACCCCTCCACTTT.